The sequence of this TCR beta chain was determined in a study of T cells in Graves' hyperthyroidism and ophthalmopathy. Regarding the study as a whole: Blood samples included most of the expanded thyroid clonotypes exceeding 0.001. Patients with ophthalmopathy were separated from those with stable hyperthyroidism by a 13 V-J model.

The sample holds many counts of this clonotype. Its matching antigen is unknown. Patients were excluded for uncontrolled infection, other autoimmune disease, pregnancy or lactation. A sample of blood taken at first hyperthyroidism diagnosis preceded any ophthalmopathy symptoms. TCR beta CDR3 regions were amplified from RNA. When the TCR CDR3 underwent first-round RT-PCR, the HTBI primer set was used. One entry per CDR3 protein results from TCRdb running MiXCR on the multiplex PCR reads. This sample has hundreds of thousands of distinct CDR3 sequences, with approximately 14% found just once. In germline, CDR1 is GTSNPN, CDR2 SVGIG (reference sequence). There are 13 residues in the CDR3. V gave up 3 bases and J gave up 2 bases, with 10 bases separating them.

Sequencing used blood. This chain connects TRBV30 to TRBJ2-5; tentatively, D is TRBD2 (6 bases). This TCR was recovered from a woman younger than 45 with Graves' hyperthyroidism that later progressed to Graves' ophthalmopathy. CDR3 sequence: CAWSRDLQETQYF. CDR3 coding DNA: TGTGCCTGGAGCCGGGACTTACAAGAGACCCAGTACTTC.